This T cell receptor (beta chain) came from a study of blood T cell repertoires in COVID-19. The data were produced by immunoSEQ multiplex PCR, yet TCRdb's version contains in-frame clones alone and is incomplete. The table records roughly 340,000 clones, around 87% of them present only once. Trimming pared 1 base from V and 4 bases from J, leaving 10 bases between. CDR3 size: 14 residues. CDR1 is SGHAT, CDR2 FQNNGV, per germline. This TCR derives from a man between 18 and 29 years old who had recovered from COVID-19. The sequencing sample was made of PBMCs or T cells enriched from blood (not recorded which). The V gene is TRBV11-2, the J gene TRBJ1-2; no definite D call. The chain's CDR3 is CASSLGDSFYGYTF. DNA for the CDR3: TGTGCCAGCAGCTTAGGAGACTCCTTCTATGGCTACACCTTC.